The clone carrying this TCR beta chain was observed many times. Its antigen is not known. This specimen belongs to a study of T cells after yellow fever vaccination. One entry per CDR3 protein, called by TCRdb with MiXCR from the 5' RACE reads. The sample contains around 250,000 distinct CDR3 sequences, 6.9% of which appear only once. The study, taken as a whole, reports: A large majority of primary-vaccination clones showed up again after the booster (under 98% CD4, around 85% CD8).

This TCR came from a man aged 30 to 39 who received the YFV17D yellow fever vaccine. Sequencing was performed on CD4+ T cells sorted from PBMCs, taken 15 days after the yellow fever booster vaccination.

The DNA for the CDR3 is TGCAGTGCTAGCCGAGGGGCCAACGATTCACCCCTCCACTTT. This translates into CSASRGANDSPLHF. V gene TRBV20-1 combines with J gene TRBJ1-6; possibly TRBD1 for D (5 bases). CDR1 and CDR2 (germline): DFQATT, SNEGSKA (reference sequence). The V gene lost 3 bases and the J gene lost 8 bases, with 14 bases spanning the gap. This CDR3 is built from 14 residues.